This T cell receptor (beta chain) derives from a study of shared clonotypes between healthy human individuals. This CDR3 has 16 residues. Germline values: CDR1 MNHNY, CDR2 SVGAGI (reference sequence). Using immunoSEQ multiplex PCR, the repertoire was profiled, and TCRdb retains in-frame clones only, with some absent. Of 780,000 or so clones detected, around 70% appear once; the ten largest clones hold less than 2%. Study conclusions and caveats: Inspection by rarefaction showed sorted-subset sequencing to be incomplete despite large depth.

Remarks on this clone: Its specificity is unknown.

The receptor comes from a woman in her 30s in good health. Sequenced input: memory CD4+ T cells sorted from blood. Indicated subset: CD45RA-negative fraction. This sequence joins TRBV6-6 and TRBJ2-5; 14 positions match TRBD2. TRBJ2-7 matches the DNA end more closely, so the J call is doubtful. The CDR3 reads CASSSPGLAGVYEQYF. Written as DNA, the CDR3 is TGTGCCAGCAGTTCTCCGGGACTAGCGGGAGTCTACGAGCAGTACTTC.